The rows below give T cell receptor beta chains drawn from one sample of a study of cytomegalovirus exposure and HLA in healthy donors. Only in-frame clones appear in the TCRdb table, and some are missing; sequencing was by immunoSEQ multiplex PCR. The profile shows about 170,000 clones, 62% of them singletons. What was sequenced was PBMCs. The receptors originated from a man aged 35-49 years in good health and CMV-seronegative. The CDR3 runs from the conserved cysteine through the conserved F or W. A D gene is named only where the DNA matches it firmly. The size of a clone is reported for some rows only, either as once, few or many, or as a class for expanded clones.

d_gene	v_gene	abundance	j_gene	CDR3nt	CDR3aa
TRBD2	TRBV18	.	TRBJ2-3	TGTGCCAGCTCACCTACCCGACTAGCGGGGAGGGCAGATACGCAGTATTTT	CASSPTRLAGRADTQYF
.	TRBV10-3	.	TRBJ2-3	TGTGCCATCAGTGAGTTGAGGGCAGATACGCAGTATTTT	CAISELRADTQYF
.	TRBV5-5	.	TRBJ2-7	TGTGCCAGCAGCTTGGTACCCACTGGCTCCTACGAGCAGTACTTC	CASSLVPTGSYEQYF
.	TRBV2	.	TRBJ2-2	TGTGCCAGCAGTGGGGCCTCCGGCAGGGTCGGGGAGCTGTTTTTT	CASSGASGRVGELFF
.	TRBV19	.	TRBJ2-5	TGTGCCAGTAGTACAGGGATTCAAGAGACCCAGTACTTC	CASSTGIQETQYF
TRBD2	TRBV7-8	.	TRBJ2-2	TGTGCCAGCAGCTTAAGGACTAGCTGGGGCACCGGGGAGCTGTTTTTT	CASSLRTSWGTGELFF
.	TRBV19	.	TRBJ2-2	TGTGCCAGTAGTACCGGGAGTGGGTGGAACACCGGGGAGCTGTTTTTT	CASSTGSGWNTGELFF
TRBD1	TRBV6-4	.	TRBJ2-1	TGTGCCAGTCGGTCGGACAGGAGCTCCTACAATGAGCAGTTCTTC	CASRSDRSSYNEQFF
.	TRBV7-2	few	TRBJ2-5	TGTGCCAGCAGCCAGGGGTACCAAGAGACCCAGTACTTC	CASSQGYQETQYF
.	TRBV28	.	TRBJ1-1	TGTGCCAGCAGTCCTATAGCCCCCCGCACTGAAGCTTTCTTT	CASSPIAPRTEAFF
.	TRBV29-1	.	TRBJ2-5	TGCAGCGTTGCCCTTACAGGGACATGGGAGACCCAGTACTTC	CSVALTGTWETQYF
TRBD1	TRBV9	.	TRBJ2-4	TGTGCCAGCAGCGTAGAGGGGACAGGGGGATGGAACATTCAGTACTTC	CASSVEGTGGWNIQYF
TRBD1	TRBV7-8	.	TRBJ2-1	TGTGCCAGCAGCCGACGCCGGGACAGGGTGGACAATGAGCAGTTCTTC	CASSRRRDRVDNEQFF
TRBD1	TRBV19	once	TRBJ2-2	TGTGCCAGTAGTTTCACAGGGGAGCGGACCGGGGAGCTGTTTTTT	CASSFTGERTGELFF
TRBD2	TRBV9	.	TRBJ2-3	TGTGCCAGCAGCGTAGATTCTAGCGGGAGATCAGATACGCAGTATTTT	CASSVDSSGRSDTQYF
.	TRBV9	few	TRBJ2-3	TGTGCCAGCAGCGTGTCTCATTCCGGTGGAGATACGCAGTATTTT	CASSVSHSGGDTQYF
.	TRBV5-6	few	TRBJ1-1	TGTGCCAGCAGCTTGTCGGGGGGATTCACTGAAGCTTTCTTT	CASSLSGGFTEAFF
TRBD1	TRBV5-1	.	TRBJ2-3	TGCGCCAGCAGCATGGGACAGGGGGTGGACACAGATACGCAGTATTTT	CASSMGQGVDTDTQYF
.	TRBV7-9	.	TRBJ1-3	TGTTCCAGCAGCGACGGGAACTCTGGAAACACCATATATTTT	CSSSDGNSGNTIYF
TRBD2	TRBV7-2	few	TRBJ2-7	TGTGCCAGCAGCGACGGCTGGACTAGCGGGAGGCCTCGCGAGCAGTACTTC	CASSDGWTSGRPREQYF
TRBD1	TRBV28	.	TRBJ1-4	TGTGCCAGCAGGCAAGCAGGGGGCGGTGAAAAACTGTTTTTT	CASRQAGGGEKLFF
.	TRBV5-4	.	TRBJ2-7	TGTGCCAGCAGCTTTACAGGAAGCTCCTACGAGCAGTACTTC	CASSFTGSSYEQYF
.	TRBV28	.	TRBJ1-2	TGTGCCAGCAGTCTAAGTGGGGTGGGGGGAGCTGACTCTAACTATGGCTACACCTTC	CASSLSGVGGADSNYGYTF
TRBD1	TRBV5-6	.	TRBJ2-7	TGTGCCAGCAGCCTAAAAGGGACAGAGTACCAGTACTTC	CASSLKGTEYQYF
TRBD2	TRBV19	few	TRBJ2-1	TGTGCCAGTAGTCCCCGACTAGCGGGGTACCCCTACAATGAGCAGTTCTTC	CASSPRLAGYPYNEQFF
.	TRBV19	.	TRBJ1-1	TGTGCCAGTAGTGGAGGGACCGGCAGGGTTGGCAAAGCTTTCTTT	CASSGGTGRVGKAFF
TRBD1	TRBV7-8	.	TRBJ2-7	TGTGCCAGCAGTTTTAACCAGGGGGACGAGCAGTACTTC	CASSFNQGDEQYF
TRBD1	TRBV4-1	.	TRBJ1-6	TGCGCCAGCAGCCAGGGACAGGGTGGTAATTCACCCCTCCACTTT	CASSQGQGGNSPLHF
TRBD2	TRBV29-1	few	TRBJ2-3	TGCAGCGTTGCACTAGCGGGGGCGCCGGCTGGAGATACGCAGTATTTT	CSVALAGAPAGDTQYF
.	TRBV5-4	.	TRBJ2-5	TGTGCCAGCAGTTCAAGGAAAAGCGGGCCCCTCCAAGAGACCCAGTACTTC	CASSSRKSGPLQETQYF
TRBD1	TRBV19	.	TRBJ2-3	TGTGCCAGTAACCCCCTAAACCGGGACAGGGGAACAGATACGCAGTATTTT	CASNPLNRDRGTDTQYF
.	TRBV4-1	.	TRBJ2-1	TGCGCCAGCAGCCAAGGTGAAGCGCGGGGACGCTCCTACAATGAGCAGTTCTTC	CASSQGEARGRSYNEQFF
.	TRBV2	.	TRBJ1-5	TGTGCCAGCGCCCCCGGGTCCTCTCAGCCCCAGCATTTT	CASAPGSSQPQHF
TRBD1	TRBV6-5	.	TRBJ2-1	TGTGCCACCCCGGGACAGGGGGGCAATGAGCAGTTCTTC	CATPGQGGNEQFF
TRBD1	TRBV7-6	.	TRBJ2-7	TGTGCCAGCAGCCCGGACAGGGGGTACGAGCAGTACTTC	CASSPDRGYEQYF
TRBD1	TRBV7-3	.	TRBJ2-1	TGTGCCAGCAGCATAGGGACAGCCCACCAGCAGTTCTTC	CASSIGTAHQQFF
.	TRBV5-3	few	TRBJ2-1	TGTGCCAACCCGGGTGAGCAGTTCTTC	CANPGEQFF
.	TRBV6-4	few	TRBJ2-3	TGTGCCAGCAGCCCAACAGGCGGACTACCTCGCACAGATACGCAGTATTTT	CASSPTGGLPRTDTQYF
TRBD2	TRBV19	.	TRBJ2-1	TGTGCCAGTAGTGGGAGGGAGGTCTACAATGAGCAGTTCTTC	CASSGREVYNEQFF
.	TRBV14	.	TRBJ2-2	TGTGCCAGCAGCCCGATCAGGGCCGGCGGGGAGCTGTTTTTT	CASSPIRAGGELFF
.	TRBV27	.	TRBJ2-7	TGTGCCAGCAGTTTAGAGGTCGGATACTCCTACGAGCAGTACTTC	CASSLEVGYSYEQYF
TRBD1	TRBV5-1	.	TRBJ2-1	TGCGCCAGCAGCTGGCGGGACAGGGGTGTTGAGCAGTTCTTC	CASSWRDRGVEQFF
.	TRBV6-6	.	TRBJ2-1	TGTGCCAGCAGTTCCCGTGGCGGGACAGACAATGAGCAGTTCTTC	CASSSRGGTDNEQFF
.	TRBV5-3	.	TRBJ2-7	TGTGCCAGAAGCTCGACAGTGGCCTACGAGCAGTACTTC	CARSSTVAYEQYF
TRBD1	TRBV18	.	TRBJ1-4	TGTGCCAGCTCACAGCAAGACAGGGGGCAAGAAAAACTGTTTTTT	CASSQQDRGQEKLFF